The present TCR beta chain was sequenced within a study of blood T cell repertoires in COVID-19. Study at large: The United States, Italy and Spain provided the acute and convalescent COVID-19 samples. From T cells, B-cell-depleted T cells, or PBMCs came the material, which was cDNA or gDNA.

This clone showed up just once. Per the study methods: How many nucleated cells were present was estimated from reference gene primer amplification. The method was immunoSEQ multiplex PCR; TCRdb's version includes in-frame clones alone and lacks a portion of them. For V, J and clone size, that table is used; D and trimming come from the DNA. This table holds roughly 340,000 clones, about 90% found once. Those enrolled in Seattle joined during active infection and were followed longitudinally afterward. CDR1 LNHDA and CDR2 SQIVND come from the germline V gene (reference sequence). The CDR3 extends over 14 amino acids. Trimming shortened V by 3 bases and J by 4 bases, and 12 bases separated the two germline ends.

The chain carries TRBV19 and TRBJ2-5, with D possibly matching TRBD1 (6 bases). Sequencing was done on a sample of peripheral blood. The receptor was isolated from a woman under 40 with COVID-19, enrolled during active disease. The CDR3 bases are TGTGCCAGTAGTATCACCGGGACACTAGAGACCCAGTACTTC. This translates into CASSITGTLETQYF.